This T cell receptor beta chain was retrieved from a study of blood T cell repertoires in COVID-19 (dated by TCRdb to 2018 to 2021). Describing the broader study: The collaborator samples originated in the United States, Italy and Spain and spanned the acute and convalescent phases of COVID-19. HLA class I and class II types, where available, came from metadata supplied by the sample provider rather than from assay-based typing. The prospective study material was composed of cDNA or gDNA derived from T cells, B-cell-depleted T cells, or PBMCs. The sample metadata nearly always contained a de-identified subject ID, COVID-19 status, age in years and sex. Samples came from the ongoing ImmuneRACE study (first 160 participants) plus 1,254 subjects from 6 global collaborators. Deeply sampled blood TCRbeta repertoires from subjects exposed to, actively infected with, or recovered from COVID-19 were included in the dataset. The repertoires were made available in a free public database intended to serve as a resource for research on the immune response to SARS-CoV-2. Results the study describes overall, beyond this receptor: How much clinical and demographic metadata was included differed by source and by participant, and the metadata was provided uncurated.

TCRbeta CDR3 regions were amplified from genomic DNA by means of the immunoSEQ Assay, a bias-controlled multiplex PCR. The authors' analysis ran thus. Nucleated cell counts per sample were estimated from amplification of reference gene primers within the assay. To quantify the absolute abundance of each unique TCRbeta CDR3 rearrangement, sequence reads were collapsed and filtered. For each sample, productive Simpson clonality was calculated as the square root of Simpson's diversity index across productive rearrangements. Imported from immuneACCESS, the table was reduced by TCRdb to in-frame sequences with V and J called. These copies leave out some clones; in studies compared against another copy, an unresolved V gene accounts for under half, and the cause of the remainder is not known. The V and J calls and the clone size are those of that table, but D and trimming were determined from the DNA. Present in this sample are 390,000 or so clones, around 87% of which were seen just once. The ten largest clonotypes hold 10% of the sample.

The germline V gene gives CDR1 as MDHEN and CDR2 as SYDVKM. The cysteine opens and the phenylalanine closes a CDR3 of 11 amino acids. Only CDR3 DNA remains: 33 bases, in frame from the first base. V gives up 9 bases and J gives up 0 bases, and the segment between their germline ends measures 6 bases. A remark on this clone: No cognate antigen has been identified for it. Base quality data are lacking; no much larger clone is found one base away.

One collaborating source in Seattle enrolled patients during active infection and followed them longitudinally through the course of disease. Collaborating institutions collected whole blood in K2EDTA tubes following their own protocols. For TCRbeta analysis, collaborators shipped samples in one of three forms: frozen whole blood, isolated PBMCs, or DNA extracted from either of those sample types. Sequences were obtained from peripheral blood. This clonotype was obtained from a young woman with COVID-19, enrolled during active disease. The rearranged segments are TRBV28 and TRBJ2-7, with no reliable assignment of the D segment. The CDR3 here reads CASGPSYEQYF. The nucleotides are TGTGCCAGTGGGCCCTCCTACGAGCAGTACTTC.